This T cell receptor (beta chain) was obtained from a study of T cells after yellow fever vaccination. Looking at the study overall: Fractions with few cells were prepared using SMART-Seq v4 Ultra Low Input.

Study conclusions and caveats: By day 5 rather than day 15, the secondary response had peaked, though it was weaker.

As concerns this clonotype: Antigen: not known.

TCRdb independently ran MiXCR on the 5' RACE reads; one entry per CDR3 protein. The sample lists 550,000 to 750,000 distinct CDR3 sequences, approximately 13% occurring once. The CDR3 sequence is 15 residues long. Germline CDR1 LGHNA, CDR2 YNFKEQ. Trimming took 0 bases from V and 2 from J, leaving 8 bases between them. The gene calls are TRBV4-2 and TRBJ2-1; unclear D gene. Source: PBMCs, taken on the day of the yellow fever booster vaccination. This receptor was obtained from a man aged 25-45 years who received the YFV17D yellow fever vaccine. The CDR3 sequence: CASSQDPQPYNEQFF. The CDR3 nucleotides read TGTGCCAGCAGCCAAGATCCACAACCCTACAATGAGCAGTTCTTC.